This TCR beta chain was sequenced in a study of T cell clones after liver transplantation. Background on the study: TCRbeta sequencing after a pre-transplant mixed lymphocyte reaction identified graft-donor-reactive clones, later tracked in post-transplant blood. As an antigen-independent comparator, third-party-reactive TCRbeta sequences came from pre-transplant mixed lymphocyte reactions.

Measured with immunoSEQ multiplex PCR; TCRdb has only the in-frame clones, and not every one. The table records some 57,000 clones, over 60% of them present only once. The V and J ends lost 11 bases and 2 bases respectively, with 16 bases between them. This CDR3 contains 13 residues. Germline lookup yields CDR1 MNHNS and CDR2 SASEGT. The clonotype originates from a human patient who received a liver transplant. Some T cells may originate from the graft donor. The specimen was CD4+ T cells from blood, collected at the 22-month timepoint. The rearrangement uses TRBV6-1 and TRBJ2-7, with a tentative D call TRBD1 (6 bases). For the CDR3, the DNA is TGTGCCGGTCAAACAGGGCCAACCTACGAGCAGTACTTC. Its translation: CAGQTGPTYEQYF.